These 19 T cell receptor beta chains originate from one sample sequenced in a study of CD8 T cells in ankylosing spondylitis. In TCRdb, the 5' RACE reads were re-called with MiXCR into one record per CDR3 protein. The sample contains 240,000 or so distinct CDR3 sequences, around 9.1% of which appear only once. What was sequenced was blood, either unsorted or a sorted T cell fraction (not recorded which). These receptors originate from a male donor with ankylosing spondylitis or in good health (not recorded which).

J is TRBJ2-6 and V is TRBV30; D gene unclear. V was cut by 0 bases and J by 4 bases, with 7 bases left in between. This CDR3 spans 14 amino acids. CDR1 is GTSNPN, CDR2 SVGIG, per germline (reference sequence). Written as DNA, the CDR3 is TGTGCCTGGAGTGTACAAATCGGGGCCAACGTCCTGACTTTC. It yields the protein CAWSVQIGANVLTF.

This clonotype was recorded at least ten times. The chain joins TRBV20-1 to TRBJ1-2; tentatively, D is TRBD1 (5 bases). V lost 0 bases and J 4 bases, leaving 9 bases between the germline ends. Germline V gene lookup returns CDR1 DFQATT and CDR2 SNEGSKA (reference sequence). The CDR3 loop spans 13 amino acids. CDR3 sequence (DNA): TGCAGTGCTAGAGAGGGGCAGGGCTATGGCTACACCTTC. This codes for CSAREGQGYGYTF.

In this sample, this clonotype turned up many times. This chain joins TRBV10-3 and TRBJ2-2; weak D call: TRBD1 (6 bases). The V and J ends lost 7 bases and 1 base respectively, with 10 bases between them. The germline CDR1 and CDR2 sequences are ENHRY and SYGVKD. There are 14 residues in the CDR3. DNA for the CDR3: TGTGCCATCAACCCGGGACAGAACACCGGGGAGCTGTTTTTT. This sequence encodes CAINPGQNTGELFF.

J is TRBJ2-5 and V is TRBV6-2 or TRBV6-3; TRBD1 agrees at 8 bases. This CDR3 has 14 residues. Germline-derived CDR1 and CDR2 are MNHEY and SVGEGT. J lost 6 bases, V lost 5 bases, and 8 bases had no gene match. DNA of the CDR3: TGTGCCAGCAGTCCCTGGGACAGGCCCCAGACCCAGTACTTC. It codes for CASSPWDRPQTQYF.

On this clonotype: A single base separates this from a much larger clone, so it may be a read error. The genes are TRBV5-1 and TRBJ1-4; 9 nucleotides agree with TRBD1. Germline V CDR1 and CDR2: SGHRS, YFSETQ. This CDR3 has 15 amino acids. Written as DNA, the CDR3 is TGCGCCACCAGCTCGGGACAGGGAACTAATGAAAAACTGTTTTTT. This gives the protein CATSSGQGTNEKLFF.

This clonotype showed up many times. The chain recombines TRBV20-1 with TRBJ1-2; D unclear. CDR3 length: 12 amino acids. V was shortened by 4 bases and J by 6 bases, with 12 bases between the two germline ends. Germline V lookup: CDR1 DFQATT, CDR2 SNEGSKA (reference sequence). CDR3 sequence (DNA): TGCAGTGCTAATGATGGTAAAAATGGCTACACCTTC. It codes for CSANDGKNGYTF.

Ten or more counts support this clonotype. The rearrangement uses TRBV12-3 or TRBV12-4 and TRBJ1-2; D unresolved. This CDR3 has 14 residues. Trimming cost V 2 bases and J 1 base, with 8 bases left between them. The CDR3 DNA follows: TGTGCCAGCAGTTTAAAGGGAGTTAACTATGGCTACACCTTC. It specifies CASSLKGVNYGYTF.

In its sample, this clonotype was seen many times. The chain employs TRBV20-1 and TRBJ2-1; 13 positions agree with TRBD2. This CDR3 spans 15 amino acids. Germline lookup yields CDR1 DFQATT and CDR2 SNEGSKA (reference sequence). J gave up 3 bases and V 6 bases, and 5 bases lay outside the gene matches. CDR3 amino acids: CSARTSGSGYNEQFF. CDR3 in DNA: TGCAGTGCGCGGACTAGCGGGAGTGGCTACAATGAGCAGTTCTTC.

This clonotype has at least ten counts. V usage is TRBV20-1 and J usage is TRBJ2-3; 9 bases align to TRBD2. After removal of 1 base from V and 6 bases from J, the junction contained 5 bases not matched to a gene. The CDR3 spans 14 residues. CDR1 is DFQATT and CDR2 is SNEGSKA in the germline V gene (reference sequence). CDR3 in DNA: TGCAGTGCTAGAGGAAGCGGGGGGTGGGATACGCAGTATTTT. Translating gives CSARGSGGWDTQYF.

This chain uses TRBV20-1 with TRBJ2-7; 8 bases match TRBD1. V lost 1 base, J lost 7 bases, and 9 bases stayed unmatched. The germline gives CDR1 DFQATT, CDR2 SNEGSKA (reference sequence). This CDR3 is 14 amino acids long. CDR3 DNA sequence: TGCAGTGCTAGAGGCTGGCAGGGGGCTAGGGAGCAGTACTTC. The encoded protein is CSARGWQGAREQYF.

The table lists this clonotype with many counts. J is TRBJ2-7 and V is TRBV3-1, with a tentative D call TRBD2 (5 bases). The ends were cut back, 4 bases at V and 0 bases at J, with 16 bases in the middle. The CDR3 totals 16 residues. Germline V lookup: CDR1 LGHDT, CDR2 YNNKEL (reference sequence). The CDR3 region has the DNA TGTGCCAGCAGCCGAGAAGGAGCGGTCAGCTCCTACGAGCAGTACTTC. It specifies CASSREGAVSSYEQYF.

The V gene is TRBV27, the J gene TRBJ2-1; no definite D call. The germline CDR1 and CDR2 sequences are MNHEY and SMNVEV (reference sequence). The CDR3 runs to 16 residues. V lost 6 bases and J lost 0, with 15 bases in between. The DNA of the CDR3 is TGTGCCAGCAGCCCTAGGCGGCGAAGCTCCTACAATGAGCAGTTCTTC. Protein: CASSPRRRSSYNEQFF.

This chain connects TRBV10-2 to TRBJ2-4, with 14 bases aligning to TRBD2. V shed 4 bases and J 1 base; nucleotides not matched to a gene: 6. CDR1 is WSHSY, CDR2 SAAADI, per germline. The CDR3 length is 18 residues. CDR3 sequence: CASSAGLAGVWAKNIQYF. As DNA, the CDR3 is TGCGCCAGCAGTGCGGGACTAGCGGGAGTCTGGGCCAAAAACATTCAGTACTTC.

This clonotype was picked up a small number of times. The chain links TRBV20-1 to TRBJ2-7; 13 nucleotides match TRBD2. The CDR3 extends over 15 amino acids. V trimming: 6 bases; J trimming: 5 bases; junction bases outside the gene matches: 10. Looked up from germline, CDR1 is DFQATT and CDR2 is SNEGSKA (reference sequence). CDR3 in DNA: TGCAGTGCCCGTCCCTTACTAGCGGGAGGGGACGAGCAGTACTTC. This encodes CSARPLLAGGDEQYF.

This clonotype has at least ten counts. The chain combines TRBV29-1 with TRBJ2-7; D possibly corresponds to TRBD2 (6 bases). CDR3 size: 12 residues. The V end was cut by 7 bases, the J end by 2 bases, with 12 bases between. From germline, CDR1 is SQVTM and CDR2 ANQGSEA. The CDR3 bases are TGCAGCGGAGGAGGGTCTACCTACGAGCAGTACTTC. It codes for CSGGGSTYEQYF.

This clonotype was observed at least ten times. The chain is built from TRBV4-1 and TRBJ1-1; TRBD1 might be the D (5 bases). Germline CDR1 MGHRA, CDR2 YSYEKL. V was trimmed by 3 bases and J by 7 bases, leaving 9 bases between them. This CDR3 has 12 amino acids. CDR3 residues: CASSHRDSEAFF. CDR3 nucleotides: TGCGCCAGCAGCCATCGTGACAGTGAAGCTTTCTTT.

This clonotype has ten or more counts. This chain uses TRBV6-2 or TRBV6-3 with TRBJ1-1; 7 bases line up with TRBD1. This CDR3 region has 14 residues. Trimming at V came to 6 bases and at J to 5 bases, leaving 9 bases not matched to a gene. Germline V CDR1 and CDR2: MNHEY, SVGEGT. The CDR3 loop is CASRVQGSGTEAFF. The CDR3 coding sequence is TGTGCCAGCAGAGTACAGGGGTCTGGAACTGAAGCTTTCTTT.

The V and J genes are TRBV5-1 and TRBJ1-4; no reliable D call. CDR1 and CDR2 from the germline V gene are SGHRS and YFSETQ. The CDR3 consists of 16 residues. V was cut by 0 bases and J by 8 bases, with 17 bases left in between. Written as DNA, the CDR3 is TGCGCCAGCAGCTTGGGCTCGGCCTCCCTCGGGGAAAAACTGTTTTTT. Translated, it gives CASSLGSASLGEKLFF.

In its sample, this clonotype was seen many times. This chain links TRBV12-3 or TRBV12-4 with TRBJ2-5, with 9 bases aligning to TRBD1. Trimming took 1 base from V and 4 from J; bases not matched to a gene: 13. CDR3 length: 18 residues. The CDR3 nucleotides read TGTGCCAGCAGTTTAGGAAGGGACAGGGAAAGGGTTCGAGAGACCCAGTACTTC. Its protein is CASSLGRDRERVRETQYF.